Below, 30 T cell receptor beta chains from the same sample are listed, as sequenced in a study of OX40 agonist ivuxolimab in advanced cancers. Assay: immunoSEQ multiplex PCR; the TCRdb copy retains only in-frame clones and omits some. The data show about 60,000 clones, 80% to 90% seen once. The sample consisted of CD4+ or CD8+ T cells sorted from blood, taken in a trial of the OX40 agonist ivuxolimab. These receptors were taken from an adult with an advanced solid tumor such as melanoma, head and neck, liver or kidney cancer.

The chain recombines TRBV27 with TRBJ2-1; TRBD2 matches 15 bases. The CDR3 sequence is 15 residues long. Per the germline V gene, CDR1 is MNHEY and CDR2 is SMNVEV (reference sequence). J lost 8 bases, V lost 4 bases, and 3 bases had no gene match. The CDR3 spells CASSSGTSGRYEQFF. The CDR3 DNA reads as TGTGCCAGCAGTTCCGGGACTAGCGGGAGGTATGAGCAGTTCTTC.

V and J are TRBV27 and TRBJ2-3; D is possibly TRBD1 or TRBD2 (6 bases each). The CDR3 runs to 14 residues. V was trimmed by 2 bases and J by 6 bases, leaving 12 bases between them. The germline V gene encodes CDR1 MNHEY and CDR2 SMNVEV (reference sequence). The CDR3 nucleotides read TGTGCCAGCAGTTTACTAGGGGGACTGGATACGCAGTATTTT. Its protein product is CASSLLGGLDTQYF.

This chain connects TRBV5-4 to TRBJ1-2; 9 bases are shared with TRBD1. Germline loops: CDR1 SGHNT, CDR2 YYREEE (reference sequence). V was pared by 2 bases and J by 6 bases, with 2 bases of the junction left unmatched. This CDR3 spans 13 amino acids. CDR3 sequence reads: CASSFGTGHGYTF. The CDR3 nucleotides read TGTGCCAGCAGCTTTGGGACAGGGCATGGCTACACCTTC.

The chain recombines TRBV19 with TRBJ1-2; a weak D match, TRBD1 (5 bases). Trimming removed 10 bases from V and 4 bases from J, with 25 bases in between. CDR3 size: 16 residues. Germline CDR1 and CDR2: LNHDA and SQIVND (reference sequence). CDR3 residues: CAISPIDRIEIYGYTF. In DNA form, the CDR3 reads TGTGCCATAAGCCCGATCGACAGAATTGAAATCTATGGCTACACCTTC. The full variable domain, completed using reference TRBV19 and TRBJ1-2, is DGGITQSPKYLFRKEGQNVTLSCEQNLNHDAMYWYRQDPGQGLRLIYYSQIVNDFQKGDIAEGYSVSREKKESFPLTVTSAQKNPTAFYLCAISPIDRIEIYGYTFGSGTRLTVV.

This clone was seen only once. The gene calls are TRBV9 and TRBJ2-2; D is unresolved. CDR3 length: 13 amino acids. V shed 1 base and J shed 8 bases, with 9 bases lying between them. Per germline, CDR1 SGDLS and CDR2 YYNGEE. The CDR3 DNA sequence: TGTGCCAGCAGCGTATCGGGTCTGGGGGAGCTGTTTTTT. This translates into CASSVSGLGELFF.

V and J are TRBV18 and TRBJ2-1; D unclear. The CDR3 consists of 14 residues. Germline V gene sequence: CDR1 KGHSH, CDR2 LQKENI. Deletions cut 3 bases from V and 10 bases from J, with 16 bases between. The CDR3: CASSPLGPGVEQFF. The CDR3 DNA reads as TGTGCCAGCTCACCTCTCGGACCCGGAGTGGAGCAGTTCTTC. Together with reference TRBV18 and TRBJ2-1, the CDR3 gives the full variable domain: NAGVMQNPRHLVRRRGQEARLRCSPMKGHSHVYWYRQLPEEGLKFMVYLQKENIIDESGMPKERFSAEFPKEGPSILRIQQVVRGDSAAYFCASSPLGPGVEQFFGPGTRLTVL.

This sequence joins TRBV27 and TRBJ2-5; 7 nucleotides align to TRBD1. This CDR3 is built from 15 residues. After removal of 6 bases from V and 5 bases from J, the junction contained 12 bases not matched to a gene. Germline CDR1 is MNHEY and CDR2 is SMNVEV (reference sequence). The CDR3 sequence: CASRPEPGGWETQYF. In DNA form, the CDR3 reads TGTGCCAGCAGACCCGAACCAGGGGGATGGGAGACCCAGTACTTC.

V is TRBV4-1 and J is TRBJ2-3; 11 bases line up with TRBD2. The V and J ends lost 0 bases and 0 bases, in that order; junction bases with no gene match: 5. There are 18 residues in the CDR3. Germline lookup yields CDR1 MGHRA and CDR2 YSYEKL. The CDR3 coding sequence is TGCGCCAGCAGCCAAGAGGGGGGACTAGCGGCTAGCACAGATACGCAGTATTTT. This sequence encodes CASSQEGGLAASTDTQYF.

The chain uses TRBV29-1 and TRBJ2-3, with D perhaps TRBD1 or TRBD2 (5 bases each). Germline V gives CDR1 SQVTM, CDR2 ANQGSEA. V was trimmed by 1 base and J by 4 bases, leaving 18 bases between them. The CDR3 length is 16 residues. The CDR3 DNA reads TGCAGCGTTGAAGGTGCAGGCTCCTCGGGACCAGATACGCAGTATTTT. Translating gives CSVEGAGSSGPDTQYF.

CDR3 in amino acids: CASSEALAGGPHEQYF. The DNA of the CDR3 is TGTGCCAGCAGTGAAGCTTTAGCGGGAGGGCCCCACGAGCAGTACTTC. The chain has TRBV6-1 and TRBJ2-7; the match to TRBD2 covers 11 bases. Germline lookup yields CDR1 MNHNS and CDR2 SASEGT. The CDR3 extends over 16 amino acids. The V and J ends lost 0 bases and 5 bases, in that order; junction bases with no gene match: 6.

CDR3 nucleotides: TGCGCCAGCAGCCAAGTCCAGGGACAGGGCTACAATGAGCAGTTCTTC. Protein: CASSQVQGQGYNEQFF. The rearrangement joins TRBV4-1 to TRBJ2-1; 9 bases line up with TRBD1. CDR1 is MGHRA and CDR2 is YSYEKL in the germline V gene. V was pared by 1 base and J by 3 bases, with 4 bases of the junction left unmatched. There are 16 residues in the CDR3.

The chain links TRBV7-2 to TRBJ2-2; D gene ambiguous. This CDR3 has 16 residues. Germline-derived CDR1 and CDR2 are SGHTA and FQGNSA. The ends were cut back, 4 bases at V and 1 base at J, with 13 bases in the middle. The CDR3, as DNA: TGTGCCAGCAGCTCAAAGCCTTTTCTGAACACCGGGGAGCTGTTTTTT. This codes for CASSSKPFLNTGELFF. Together with reference TRBV7-2 and TRBJ2-2, the CDR3 gives the full variable domain: GAGVSQSPSNKVTEKGKDVELRCDPISGHTALYWYRQSLGQGLEFLIYFQGNSAPDKSGLPSDRFSAERTGGSVSTLTIQRTQQEDSAVYLCASSSKPFLNTGELFFGEGSRLTVL.

DNA of the CDR3: TGTGCCAGCAGCTCGAGAAGGGGCGAGCAGTACGTC. Protein sequence: CASSSRRGEQYV. The rearrangement links TRBV5-6 to TRBJ2-7; TRBD1 is a possible D gene (5 bases). The CDR3 is 12 amino acids. Trimming took 3 bases from V and 6 from J, leaving 10 bases between them. CDR1 is SGHDT and CDR2 is YYEEEE in the germline V gene.

The genes are TRBV5-6 and TRBJ1-1; the D is unclear. Trimming cost V 3 bases and J 5 bases, with 8 bases left between them. Germline loops: CDR1 SGHDT, CDR2 YYEEEE. The CDR3 loop spans 12 amino acids. DNA for the CDR3: TGTGCCAGCAGCTCTGGTAAAACTGAAGCTTTCTTT. Residues: CASSSGKTEAFF.

This chain links TRBV25-1 with TRBJ2-5; D might be TRBD1 (5 bases). The germline CDR1 and CDR2 sequences are MGHDK and SYGVNS. Trimming took off 1 base at V and 3 bases at J, with 21 bases between the two ends. This CDR3 has 18 amino acids. In nucleotides, the CDR3 is TGTGCCAGCAGTGAATGGAGTTGGCTAAACCAGGACAAAGAGACCCAGTACTTC. Residues: CASSEWSWLNQDKETQYF.

V usage is TRBV28 and J usage is TRBJ1-5; D uncertain. This CDR3 contains 13 residues. Germline V gene lookup returns CDR1 MDHEN and CDR2 SYDVKM. V was shortened by 3 bases and J by 0 bases, with 3 bases between the two germline ends. CDR3 coding DNA: TGTGCCAGCAGTTTCCCTAGCAATCAGCCCCAGCATTTT. As protein: CASSFPSNQPQHF.

Only one count was recorded for this clone. The gene calls are TRBV27 and TRBJ1-2; TRBD1 is a possible D gene (5 bases). The CDR3 is made up of 14 amino acids. V lost 3 bases to trimming and J lost 8 bases, with 16 bases between them. The germline V gene has CDR1 MNHEY and CDR2 SMNVEV (reference sequence). CDR3 amino acids: CASSFGGSLQGYTF. The CDR3 DNA reads as TGTGCCAGCAGTTTCGGGGGATCCCTTCAAGGCTACACCTTC.

The rearrangement links TRBV11-2 to TRBJ1-5, with D unclear. This CDR3 contains 12 residues. Deletions cut 2 bases from V and 3 bases from J, with 2 bases between. CDR1 is SGHAT, CDR2 FQNNGV, per germline. CDR3 loop: CASSLTNQPQHF. DNA for the CDR3: TGTGCCAGCAGCTTAACCAATCAGCCCCAGCATTTT.

V is TRBV6-5 and J is TRBJ2-5; 8 nucleotides line up with TRBD2. The CDR3 totals 15 residues. Germline trimming cut 8 bases from V and 5 bases from J; bases unmatched to any gene: 13. Germline CDR1 reads MNHEY; CDR2 reads SVGAGI. CDR3 sequence reads: CASLKRESRWETQYF. The CDR3 DNA is TGTGCCAGCCTTAAGCGGGAGAGTAGGTGGGAGACCCAGTACTTC.

Worth noting for this clone: Other DNA sequences within the sample encode an identical CDR3. The V gene is TRBV9, the J gene TRBJ2-1; 11 bases fit TRBD2. With 2 bases clipped from V and 6 bases from J, the junction kept 1 base outside the gene matches. The CDR3 runs to 14 residues. The germline V gene has CDR1 SGDLS and CDR2 YYNGEE. DNA of the CDR3: TGTGCCAGCAGCGTCGGGACTAGCGGCAATGAGCAGTTCTTC. As protein: CASSVGTSGNEQFF.

The chain joins TRBV1 to TRBJ2-1; the D call in the table, TRBD2, was not verified against the DNA. TRBV1 is a recognized pseudogene. The CDR3 is 11 residues long. CDR3 nucleotide sequence: TGCACCAGCGAGGGAGGAGCTGAGCAGTTCTTC. Translation gives CTSEGGAEQFF.

The chain joins TRBV6-1 to TRBJ2-7, with D unclear. Trimming left V 7 bases short and J 3 bases short, with 19 bases between. This CDR3 has 15 amino acids. Germline CDR1 MNHNS, CDR2 SASEGT. The CDR3 spells CASNARRSFHYEQYV. DNA of the CDR3: TGTGCCAGCAACGCTAGAAGGTCCTTCCACTACGAGCAGTACGTC.

The chain links TRBV29-1 to TRBJ2-7; possibly TRBD2 for D (5 bases). Germline CDR1 and CDR2: SQVTM and ANQGSEA. This CDR3 has 12 amino acids. The germline V and J ends were trimmed by 4 bases and 5 bases, with 12 bases remaining between them. The CDR3 nucleotides are TGCAGCGTTGTAGGGAGTCGTAACGAGCAGTACTTC. Amino acids: CSVVGSRNEQYF.

This sequence joins TRBV9 and TRBJ2-3; 12 bases align to TRBD2. Germline CDR1 reads SGDLS; CDR2 reads YYNGEE. The CDR3 totals 16 residues. Trimming cost V 0 bases and J 6 bases; bases outside gene matches: 5. For the CDR3, the DNA is TGTGCCAGCAGCGTAGGACTAGCGGGAGTTGGTGATACGCAGTATTTT. Translation gives CASSVGLAGVGDTQYF.

The chain uses TRBV7-3 and TRBJ2-1, with 11 bases that match TRBD2. The CDR3 loop spans 16 amino acids. Germline V gene data show CDR1 as SGHTA and CDR2 as FQGTGA. The V gene end was trimmed by 5 bases and the J gene end by 5 bases; junction bases not matched to a gene: 8. CDR3 protein: CASSRWASGRNNEQFF. The CDR3 nucleotides are TGTGCCAGCAGCCGATGGGCTAGCGGGAGGAACAATGAGCAGTTCTTC.

This clone was seen only a few times. The chain combines TRBV2 with TRBJ1-2; D remains ambiguous. This CDR3 comprises 13 residues. Trimming shortened V by 9 bases and J by 1 base, and 12 bases separated the two germline ends. Per germline, CDR1 SNHLY and CDR2 FYNNEI. The DNA for the CDR3 is TGTGCCAGTCACGGACTCTTTAACTATGGCTACACCTTC. Translating gives CASHGLFNYGYTF. The whole variable domain, remainder taken from reference TRBV2 and TRBJ1-2, is EPEVTQTPSHQVTQMGQEVILRCVPISNHLYFYWYRQILGQKVEFLVSFYNNEISEKSEIFDDQFSVERPDGSNFTLKIRSTKLEDSAMYFCASHGLFNYGYTFGSGTRLTVV.

The rearrangement links TRBV28 to TRBJ1-2; TRBD1 might be the D (5 bases). This CDR3 is built from 15 residues. The germline V gene encodes CDR1 MDHEN and CDR2 SYDVKM. V shed 2 bases and J shed 3 bases, with 13 bases lying between them. The CDR3 DNA is TGTGCCAGCAGTTTAGGAGCCAGGGAGGACTATGGCTACACCTTC. This sequence encodes CASSLGAREDYGYTF.

The chain couples TRBV11-2 to TRBJ2-5, with 10 nucleotides matching TRBD2. Trimming cost V 1 base and J 2 bases; bases outside gene matches: 7. The CDR3 is 17 amino acids. Germline CDR1 SGHAT, CDR2 FQNNGV. CDR3 loop: CASSLGETSGPQETQYF. Written as DNA, the CDR3 is TGTGCCAGCAGCTTAGGAGAGACTAGCGGGCCTCAAGAGACCCAGTACTTC.

The chain combines TRBV7-6 with TRBJ1-1; TRBD1 aligns across 7 bases. The V gene end was trimmed by 2 bases and the J gene end by 4 bases; junction bases not matched to a gene: 16. From germline, CDR1 is SGHVS and CDR2 FNYEAQ. The CDR3 is 18 residues long. CDR3 in amino acids: CASSLTGAGRGVGTEAFF. CDR3 DNA: TGTGCCAGCAGCTTAACAGGGGCAGGGAGAGGCGTAGGCACTGAAGCTTTCTTT.

V and J are TRBV4-3 and TRBJ2-3; the D is unclear. Trimming cost V 0 bases and J 3 bases, with 13 bases left between them. The germline V gene encodes CDR1 LGHNA and CDR2 YSLEER. The CDR3 consists of 16 residues. This CDR3 reads CASSQDGVAETDTQYF. The CDR3 DNA reads as TGCGCCAGCAGCCAAGATGGTGTAGCTGAGACAGATACGCAGTATTTT.